These T cell receptor beta chains were read from a single sample in a study of T cell responses to AZD1222 COVID-19 vaccine. Sequencing was performed with immunoSEQ multiplex PCR; in TCRdb, only in-frame clones are kept and a portion is missing. The table includes about 140,000 clones, roughly 92% detected once. The material sequenced was peripheral blood, taken on day 0 of AZD1222 vaccination. These receptors were obtained from an adult in good health. Both conserved end residues are part of each CDR3. The D gene is left open where the match is weak. Clone size is stated in some rows and not others, as once, few, many or a class when expanded.

>TRBV5-1|once|NA|12|TRBJ2-7
CASSLENREQYF
TGCGCCAGCAGCTTGGAAAACAGGGAGCAGTACTTC
>TRBV2|NA|NA|10|TRBJ1-1
CASTYTEAFF
TGTGCCAGCACCTACACTGAAGCTTTCTTT
>TRBV6-1|NA|NA|12|TRBJ2-4
CASSEAGDIQYF
TGTGCCAGCAGTGAAGCCGGGGACATTCAGTACTTC
>TRBV7-3|once|TRBD2|20|TRBJ2-1
CASSLRTTSGRGSWDNEQFF
TGTGCCAGCAGCTTACGTACGACTAGCGGGAGGGGCAGCTGGGACAATGAGCAGTTCTTC
>TRBV29-1|NA|TRBD1|13|TRBJ2-7
CSALGQGIYEQYF
TGCAGCGCTTTGGGACAGGGGATCTACGAGCAGTACTTC
>TRBV4-3|NA|NA|17|TRBJ2-6
CASSQEWDKAGANVLTF
TGCGCCAGCAGCCAAGAATGGGACAAAGCTGGGGCCAACGTCCTGACTTTC
>TRBV3-1/TRBV3-2|NA|NA|13|TRBJ1-2
CASSRGQWDGYTF
TGTGCCAGCAGCCGAGGACAGTGGGATGGCTACACCTTC
>TRBV19|NA|NA|14|TRBJ1-2
CASSALPSNYGYTF
TGTGCCAGTAGTGCTCTCCCTTCTAACTATGGCTACACCTTC
>TRBV7-9|NA|TRBD2|16|TRBJ2-1
CASSLARGGTRDEQFF
TGTGCCAGCAGCTTAGCGAGGGGCGGGACTAGAGATGAGCAGTTCTTC
>TRBV11-2|once|NA|13|TRBJ1-2
CASSPGPREGYTF
TGTGCCAGCAGCCCGGGACCGCGAGAGGGCTACACCTTC
>TRBV21-1|NA|NA|18|TRBJ2-7
CASSKKTLPGQGKYEQYF
TGTGCCAGCAGCAAGAAAACGCTACCGGGACAGGGTAAGTACGAGCAGTACTTC
>TRBV28|NA|TRBD1|15|TRBJ1-5
CASGFTGTGVQPQHF
TGTGCCAGCGGCTTCACCGGGACAGGGGTTCAGCCCCAGCATTTT
>TRBV27|NA|TRBD2|14|TRBJ2-7
CASIGTSGADEQYF
TGTGCCAGCATTGGTACTAGCGGGGCCGACGAGCAGTACTTC
>TRBV19|NA|TRBD1|16|TRBJ1-1
CASSAEGALRGTEAFF
TGTGCCAGTAGTGCGGAGGGGGCCCTTCGGGGGACTGAAGCTTTCTTT
>TRBV19|NA|TRBD1|15|TRBJ2-2
CASQGGTGNTGELFF
TGTGCCAGTCAAGGAGGGACAGGGAACACCGGGGAGCTGTTTTTT
>TRBV7-8|NA|TRBD2|14|TRBJ2-7
CASSAPGGLYEQYF
TGTGCCAGCAGCGCGCCGGGGGGGTTATACGAGCAGTACTTC
>TRBV7-2|NA|NA|13|TRBJ2-7
CASSQQSRYEQYF
TGTGCCAGCAGCCAACAGAGCCGCTACGAGCAGTACTTC
>TRBV7-9|NA|TRBD1|16|TRBJ1-1
CASSPRDRVAGTEAFF
TGTGCCAGCAGCCCTCGGGACAGGGTAGCGGGCACTGAAGCTTTCTTT
>TRBV15|NA|NA|11|TRBJ2-2
CATRQGPELFF
TGTGCCACCAGGCAGGGGCCGGAGCTGTTTTTT
>TRBV5-1|NA|NA|14|TRBJ1-3
CASSQDGIENTIYF
TGCGCCAGCAGCCAGGACGGGATCGAAAACACCATATATTTT
>TRBV10-3|NA|TRBD2|15|TRBJ2-1
CATCSGIRSYNEQFF
TGTGCCACCTGTAGCGGGATTAGGTCCTACAATGAGCAGTTCTTC
>TRBV28|NA|TRBD1|18|TRBJ2-3
CASSLHRLRDRDTDTQYF
TGTGCCAGCAGTTTACATCGTCTCCGGGACAGGGACACAGATACGCAGTATTTT
>TRBV5-5|NA|NA|18|TRBJ1-2
CASSDGQGRRYTNYGYTF
TGTGCCAGCAGCGATGGCCAGGGACGGAGGTATACTAACTATGGCTACACCTTC
>TRBV5-1|NA|NA|15|TRBJ1-4
CASSLDGGTNEKLFF
TGCGCCAGCAGCTTGGATGGTGGGACTAATGAAAAACTGTTTTTT
>TRBV5-4|NA|TRBD2|12|TRBJ2-5
CASSLSGETQYF
TGTGCCAGCAGCCTTAGCGGGGAGACCCAGTACTTC
>TRBV12-3/TRBV12-4|NA|TRBD1|13|TRBJ1-2
CASSFRGDYGYTF
TGTGCCAGCAGTTTCAGGGGGGACTATGGCTACACCTTC
>TRBV12-3/TRBV12-4|NA|NA|11|TRBJ1-2
CASTYRDGYTF
TGTGCCAGCACCTACAGGGACGGCTACACCTTC
>TRBV2|few|NA|15|TRBJ1-2
CASRPRPGGDYGYTF
TGTGCCAGCAGGCCCCGGCCGGGGGGAGACTATGGCTACACCTTC
>TRBV7-9|NA|NA|15|TRBJ1-2
CASSPSAGGTDGYTF
TGTGCCAGCAGCCCCAGCGCCGGGGGGACTGATGGCTACACCTTC
>TRBV19|NA|NA|14|TRBJ1-6
CASSMGSYNSPLHF
TGTGCCAGTAGTATGGGGTCCTATAATTCACCCCTCCACTTT
>TRBV24-1|NA|NA|11|TRBJ1-2
CATSDSYGYTF
TGTGCCACCAGTGACAGCTATGGCTACACCTTC
>TRBV7-3|NA|NA|16|TRBJ2-3
CASSPLTGISTDTQYF
TGTGCCAGCAGCCCGCTGACTGGGATTTCCACAGATACGCAGTATTTT
>TRBV27|NA|NA|14|TRBJ1-4
CASSPRTANEKLFF
TGTGCCAGCAGTCCCCGGACAGCTAATGAAAAACTGTTTTTT
>TRBV3-1/TRBV3-2|NA|NA|16|TRBJ2-3
CASSVRIVGDGDTQYF
TGTGCCAGCAGCGTTCGTATCGTGGGTGATGGAGATACGCAGTATTTT
>TRBV6-2/TRBV6-3|once|NA|12|TRBJ2-7
CASSYQGGEQYF
TGTGCCAGCAGTTACCAGGGGGGCGAGCAGTACTTC
>TRBV15|once|NA|15|TRBJ1-5
CATSRDRSRNQPQHF
TGTGCCACCAGCAGAGACCGCAGTCGCAATCAGCCCCAGCATTTT
>TRBV28|NA|NA|13|TRBJ2-7
CASVQGLSYEQYF
TGTGCCAGCGTACAGGGTTTGAGCTACGAGCAGTACTTC